These T cell receptor beta chains were read from a single sample in a study of blood T cell repertoires in COVID-19. The assay was immunoSEQ multiplex PCR, and TCRdb's table has in-frame clones only and misses some. In the table there are 93,000 or so clones, about 89% of which are singletons. The sample was peripheral blood. The receptor set was obtained from a woman aged 60 to 75 with acute or convalescent COVID-19. Each CDR3 is given with its conserved first and last residue. Fields, in order: J gene, D gene, V gene, clone size, CDR3 protein, CDR3 DNA. D genes are given only for firm matches. Some rows have no size entry. The others give once, few or many, or a class for an expanded clone.

>TRBJ1-5|.|TRBV19|.
CASSINRNRPQHF
TGTGCCAGTAGTATAAACAGAAATAGGCCCCAGCATTTT
>TRBJ1-6|.|TRBV6-4|.
CASQIRRDSPLHF
TGTGCCAGCCAAATCCGGAGGGACTCACCCCTCCACTTT
>TRBJ1-3|.|TRBV4-2|.
CASSQGTPRGGATIYF
TGTGCCAGCAGCCAAGGAACCCCCAGAGGTGGCGCCACCATATATTTT
>TRBJ1-2|.|TRBV19|.
CASGRQGTYGYTF
TGTGCCAGCGGAAGGCAGGGGACCTATGGCTACACCTTC
>TRBJ1-5|.|TRBV19|.
CASSTRQKNQPQHF
TGTGCCAGTAGTACTCGACAGAAGAATCAGCCCCAGCATTTT
>TRBJ2-3|TRBD2|TRBV3-1/TRBV3-2|.
CASKAGPTDTQYF
TGTGCCAGCAAAGCGGGACCCACAGATACGCAGTATTTT
>TRBJ1-1|.|TRBV18|.
CASSPLTINTEAFF
TGTGCCAGCTCACCATTGACAATTAACACTGAAGCTTTCTTT
>TRBJ1-1|.|TRBV28|.
CASSFLQGNTEAFF
TGTGCCAGCAGCTTTCTTCAGGGGAACACTGAAGCTTTCTTT
>TRBJ2-3|TRBD2|TRBV29-1|.
CSVALAGGYTDTQYF
TGCAGCGTCGCTCTAGCGGGAGGGTACACAGATACGCAGTATTTT
>TRBJ1-1|.|TRBV7-3|.
CASSLGGHSRGNTEAFF
TGTGCCAGCAGCTTAGGGGGACACTCAAGGGGGAACACTGAAGCTTTCTTT
>TRBJ2-1|TRBD1|TRBV11-2|.
CASSLVQGMAGEQFF
TGTGCCAGCAGCTTAGTACAGGGGATGGCAGGTGAGCAGTTCTTC
>TRBJ2-1|TRBD2|TRBV5-1|.
CASSLPGAGLAQFF
TGCGCCAGCAGCCTACCGGGAGCGGGACTAGCACAGTTCTTC
>TRBJ1-5|TRBD1|TRBV5-5|.
CASSWGQGLNQPQHF
TGTGCCAGCAGCTGGGGACAGGGGCTCAATCAGCCCCAGCATTTT
>TRBJ2-1|.|TRBV3-1/TRBV3-2|.
CASSQGWELHNEQFF
TGTGCCAGCAGCCAAGGTTGGGAGCTCCACAATGAGCAGTTCTTC
>TRBJ2-2|.|TRBV20-1|.
CSASGGTGELFF
TGCAGTGCTAGTGGCGGGACCGGGGAGCTGTTTTTT
>TRBJ2-3|.|TRBV19|.
CASSDSGYTDTQYF
TGTGCCAGTAGTGACTCGGGGTACACAGATACGCAGTATTTT
>TRBJ2-1|TRBD2|TRBV3-1/TRBV3-2|.
CASSHRDYPMEQFF
TGTGCCAGCAGCCACCGGGACTATCCTATGGAGCAGTTCTTC
>TRBJ1-1|.|TRBV11-2|.
CASSWNRVGTEAFF
TGTGCCAGCAGCTGGAACAGGGTGGGGACTGAAGCTTTCTTT
>TRBJ1-1|TRBD1|TRBV14|few
CASSPLDRGNTEAFF
TGTGCCAGCAGCCCGCTTGACAGGGGGAACACTGAAGCTTTCTTT
>TRBJ2-1|.|TRBV2|.
CASSSSNLEQFF
TGTGCCAGCAGTTCTAGCAACCTTGAGCAGTTCTTC
>TRBJ2-2|TRBD1|TRBV11-3|.
CASSLDSRQGGGTGELFF
TGTGCCAGCAGCTTAGATTCGAGACAGGGTGGGGGCACCGGGGAGCTGTTTTTT
>TRBJ2-3|.|TRBV24-1|.
CATSDFLGGPDTQYF
TGTGCCACCAGTGATTTCCTAGGGGGACCAGATACGCAGTATTTT
>TRBJ2-1|.|TRBV5-8|.
CATNRVDPRNEQFF
TGTGCCACCAACAGGGTAGATCCGCGGAATGAGCAGTTCTTC
>TRBJ1-1|.|TRBV9|.
CASSVGTGYTEAFF
TGTGCCAGCAGCGTAGGGACGGGGTACACTGAAGCTTTCTTT
>TRBJ1-3|.|TRBV5-6|.
CASSLDRLSSGNTIYF
TGTGCCAGCAGTCTCGACAGGTTATCTTCTGGAAACACCATATATTTT
>TRBJ1-1|.|TRBV6-1|.
CASSEDSMPTEAFF
TGTGCCAGCAGTGAGGACAGTATGCCCACTGAAGCTTTCTTT
>TRBJ1-2|TRBD1|TRBV10-3|.
CAIWGQGDWGYTF
TGTGCCATCTGGGGACAGGGGGATTGGGGCTACACCTTC
>TRBJ1-4|TRBD1|TRBV9|.
CASSVGTGLEKLFF
TGTGCCAGCAGCGTAGGGACAGGGCTTGAAAAACTGTTTTTT
>TRBJ2-6|TRBD1|TRBV9|.
CASSGQGPVLTF
TGTGCCAGCAGCGGACAGGGCCCCGTCCTGACTTTC
>TRBJ2-1|TRBD2|TRBV19|.
CASSPTSGRYNEQFF
TGTGCCAGTAGTCCGACTAGCGGGCGTTACAATGAGCAGTTCTTC
>TRBJ2-7|TRBD2|TRBV12-3/TRBV12-4|.
CASTSGGEQYF
TGTGCCAGCACCTCCGGGGGGGAGCAGTACTTC
>TRBJ2-7|TRBD1|TRBV2|.
CASSRRPGGSTSPSYEQYF
TGTGCCAGCTCTAGGCGACCAGGGGGATCTACATCCCCCTCCTACGAGCAGTACTTC
>TRBJ1-5|TRBD1|TRBV10-3|.
CAISEWGQGQPQHF
TGTGCCATCAGTGAGTGGGGACAGGGTCAGCCCCAGCATTTT
>TRBJ2-3|.|TRBV30|.
CAWSGWSSSDSRVATQYF
TGTGCCTGGAGTGGATGGTCCTCTTCGGACTCTCGTGTGGCTACGCAGTATTTT
>TRBJ2-3|TRBD2|TRBV19|.
CASSPQREGTDTQYF
TGTGCCAGTAGTCCGCAGCGGGAGGGTACAGATACGCAGTATTTT
>TRBJ2-2|TRBD1|TRBV19|.
CASSIGGQGTGELFF
TGTGCCAGTAGTATAGGCGGACAGGGGACCGGGGAGCTGTTTTTT
>TRBJ2-5|TRBD2|TRBV28|.
CASSLGRGSRSETQYF
TGTGCCAGCAGTTTAGGGCGCGGGAGTCGGTCGGAGACCCAGTACTTC
>TRBJ1-1|TRBD1|TRBV5-1|.
CASSLDRGSTEAFF
TGCGCCAGCAGCTTGGACAGGGGTTCCACTGAAGCTTTCTTT
>TRBJ1-1|TRBD1|TRBV28|.
CASSLTGQFMNTEAFF
TGTGCCAGCAGTTTAACGGGACAGTTCATGAACACTGAAGCTTTCTTT
>TRBJ2-6|.|TRBV7-9|.
CATNKGESGANVLTF
TGTGCCACCAACAAAGGCGAGTCTGGGGCCAACGTCCTGACTTTC
>TRBJ2-2|.|TRBV30|.
CAWSLVGGNTGELFF
TGTGCCTGGAGTTTGGTGGGAGGTAACACCGGGGAGCTGTTTTTT
>TRBJ1-1|TRBD1|TRBV28|.
CASRQGPEAFF
TGTGCCAGCAGACAGGGGCCTGAAGCTTTCTTT
>TRBJ2-7|TRBD1|TRBV7-9|.
CATNMDRATYEQYF
TGTGCCACCAATATGGACAGGGCTACATACGAGCAGTACTTC
>TRBJ1-2|TRBD1|TRBV5-5|.
CASSLATGEGYTF
TGTGCCAGCAGCTTGGCGACAGGGGAAGGCTACACCTTC
>TRBJ1-3|.|TRBV18|.
CASSLDQGSGNTIYF
TGTGCCAGCTCACTTGACCAGGGCTCGGGAAACACCATATATTTT
>TRBJ2-2|TRBD2|TRBV6-5|.
CASSSRLANTGELFF
TGTGCCAGCAGCTCCCGACTAGCTAACACCGGGGAGCTGTTTTTT
>TRBJ1-1|.|TRBV18|.
CASSPRGGGTEAFF
TGTGCCAGCTCACCAAGGGGGGGAGGAACTGAAGCTTTCTTT
>TRBJ2-1|TRBD2|TRBV19|.
CATGGLAGLNEQFF
TGTGCCACCGGGGGACTAGCGGGGCTCAATGAGCAGTTCTTC
>TRBJ2-2|.|TRBV9|.
CASSVGVAANTGELFF
TGTGCCAGCAGCGTAGGAGTAGCGGCGAACACCGGGGAGCTGTTTTTT
>TRBJ2-7|TRBD1|TRBV28|.
CASSSGTAGEQYF
TGTGCCAGCAGTTCCGGGACAGCTGGCGAGCAGTACTTC
>TRBJ1-3|.|TRBV7-6|.
CASSPRGRFSGNTIYF
TGTGCCAGCAGCCCACGTGGCAGGTTCTCTGGAAACACCATATATTTT
>TRBJ2-1|TRBD2|TRBV24-1|.
CATSDLRAGGPERNEQFF
TGTGCCACCAGTGATTTGAGAGCGGGAGGGCCCGAGCGGAATGAGCAGTTCTTC
>TRBJ1-5|.|TRBV27|.
CASAPVPRTGGPLGGQPQHF
TGTGCCAGCGCCCCTGTCCCCCGGACTGGGGGCCCTCTGGGCGGTCAGCCCCAGCATTTT
>TRBJ2-3|TRBD1|TRBV3-1/TRBV3-2|.
CASSQDLLRQGFSTDTQYF
TGTGCCAGCAGCCAAGACCTACTTCGACAGGGGTTTAGCACAGATACGCAGTATTTT
>TRBJ1-2|TRBD1|TRBV24-1|once
CATSKTGTGGYTF
TGTGCCACCAGTAAAACCGGGACAGGTGGCTACACCTTC